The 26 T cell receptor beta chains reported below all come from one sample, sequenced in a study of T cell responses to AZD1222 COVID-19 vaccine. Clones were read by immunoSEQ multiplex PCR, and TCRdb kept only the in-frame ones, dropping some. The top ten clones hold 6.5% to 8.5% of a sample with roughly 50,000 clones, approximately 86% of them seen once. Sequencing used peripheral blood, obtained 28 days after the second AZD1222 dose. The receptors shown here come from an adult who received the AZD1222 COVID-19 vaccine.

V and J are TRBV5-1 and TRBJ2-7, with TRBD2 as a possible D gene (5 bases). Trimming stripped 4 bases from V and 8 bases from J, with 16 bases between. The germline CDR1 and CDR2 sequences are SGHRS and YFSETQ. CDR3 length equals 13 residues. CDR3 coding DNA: TGCGCCAGCAGCCCTGAAAGGACTGACAAGCAGTACTTC. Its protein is CASSPERTDKQYF.

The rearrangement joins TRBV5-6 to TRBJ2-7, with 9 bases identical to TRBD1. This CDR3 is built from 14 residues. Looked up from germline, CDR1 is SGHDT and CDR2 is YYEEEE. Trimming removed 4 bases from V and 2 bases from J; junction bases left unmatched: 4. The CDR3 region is CASSVGQGTYEQYF. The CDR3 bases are TGTGCCAGCAGCGTCGGACAGGGGACCTACGAGCAGTACTTC.

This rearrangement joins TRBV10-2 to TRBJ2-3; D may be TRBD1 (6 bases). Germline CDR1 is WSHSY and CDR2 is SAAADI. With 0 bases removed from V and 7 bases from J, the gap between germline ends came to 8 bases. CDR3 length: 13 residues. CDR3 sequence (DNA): TGCGCCAGCAGTGAGTCGAGGGGGAATACGCAGTATTTT. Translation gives CASSESRGNTQYF.

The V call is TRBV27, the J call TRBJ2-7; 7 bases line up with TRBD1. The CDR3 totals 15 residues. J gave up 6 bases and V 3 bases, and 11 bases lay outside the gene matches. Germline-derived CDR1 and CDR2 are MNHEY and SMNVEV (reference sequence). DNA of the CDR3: TGTGCCAGCAGTTTGTACGACAGGGAAGGTCGCGAGCAGTACTTC. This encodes CASSLYDREGREQYF.

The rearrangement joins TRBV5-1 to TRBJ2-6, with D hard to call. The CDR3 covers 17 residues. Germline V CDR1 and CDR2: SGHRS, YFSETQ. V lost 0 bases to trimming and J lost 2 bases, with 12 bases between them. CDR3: CASSLEVVGPGANVLTF. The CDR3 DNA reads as TGCGCCAGCAGCTTGGAGGTAGTTGGACCTGGGGCCAACGTCCTGACTTTC.

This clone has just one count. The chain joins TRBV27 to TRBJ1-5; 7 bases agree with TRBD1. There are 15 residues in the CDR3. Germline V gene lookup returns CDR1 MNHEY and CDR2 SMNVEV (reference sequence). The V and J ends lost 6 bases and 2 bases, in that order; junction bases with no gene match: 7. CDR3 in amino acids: CASRPTGLGNQPQHF. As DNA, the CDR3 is TGTGCCAGCAGACCGACAGGGTTGGGCAATCAGCCCCAGCATTTT.

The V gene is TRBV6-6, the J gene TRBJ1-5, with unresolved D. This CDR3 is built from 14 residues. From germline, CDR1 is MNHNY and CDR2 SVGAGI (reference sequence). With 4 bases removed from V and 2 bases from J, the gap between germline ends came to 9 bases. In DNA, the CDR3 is TGTGCCAGCAGTTCCCAAGCCGGCAATCAGCCCCAGCATTTT. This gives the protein CASSSQAGNQPQHF.

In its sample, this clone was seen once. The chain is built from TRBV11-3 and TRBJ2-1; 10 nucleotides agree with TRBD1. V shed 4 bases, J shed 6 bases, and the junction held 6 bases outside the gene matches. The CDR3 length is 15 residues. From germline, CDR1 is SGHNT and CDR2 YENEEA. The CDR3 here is CASSSGTGDFNEQFF. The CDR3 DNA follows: TGTGCCAGCAGCTCCGGGACAGGGGATTTCAATGAGCAGTTCTTC.

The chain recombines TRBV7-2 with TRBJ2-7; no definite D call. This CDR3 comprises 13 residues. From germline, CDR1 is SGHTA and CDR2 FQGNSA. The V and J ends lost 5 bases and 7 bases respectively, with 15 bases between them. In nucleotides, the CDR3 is TGTGCCAGCAGCAGCGACCGACGTAGAGAGCAGTACTTC. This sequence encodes CASSSDRRREQYF.

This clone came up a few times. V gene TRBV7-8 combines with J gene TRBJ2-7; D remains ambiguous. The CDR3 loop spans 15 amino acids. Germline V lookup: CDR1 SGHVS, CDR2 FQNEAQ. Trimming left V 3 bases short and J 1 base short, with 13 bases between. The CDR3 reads CASSFGRMGSYEQYF. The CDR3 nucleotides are TGTGCCAGCAGCTTCGGCAGAATGGGGTCCTACGAGCAGTACTTC.

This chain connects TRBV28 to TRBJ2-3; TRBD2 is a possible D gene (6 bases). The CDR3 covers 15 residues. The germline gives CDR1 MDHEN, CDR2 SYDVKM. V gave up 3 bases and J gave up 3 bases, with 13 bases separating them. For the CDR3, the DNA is TGTGCCAGCAGTTTCAAGCGGAGCGGGACAGATACGCAGTATTTT. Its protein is CASSFKRSGTDTQYF.

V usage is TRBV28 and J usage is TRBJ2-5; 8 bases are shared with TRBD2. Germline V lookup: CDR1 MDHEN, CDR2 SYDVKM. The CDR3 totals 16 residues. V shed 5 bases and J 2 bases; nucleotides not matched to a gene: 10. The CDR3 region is CASSRVQAGVQETQYF. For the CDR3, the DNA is TGTGCCAGCAGTCGAGTTCAAGCGGGGGTTCAAGAGACCCAGTACTTC.

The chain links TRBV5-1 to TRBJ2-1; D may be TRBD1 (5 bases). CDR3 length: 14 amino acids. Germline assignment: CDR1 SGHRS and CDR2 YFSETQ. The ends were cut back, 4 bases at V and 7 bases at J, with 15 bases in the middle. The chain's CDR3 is CASSPGLPGNEQFF. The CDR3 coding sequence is TGCGCCAGCAGCCCGGGCCTGCCAGGGAATGAGCAGTTCTTC.

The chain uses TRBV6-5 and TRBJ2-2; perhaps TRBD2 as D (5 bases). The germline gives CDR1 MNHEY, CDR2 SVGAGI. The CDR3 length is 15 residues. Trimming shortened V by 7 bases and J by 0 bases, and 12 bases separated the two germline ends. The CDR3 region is CASTPSRTNTGELFF. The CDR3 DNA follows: TGTGCCAGCACGCCTAGCCGAACGAACACCGGGGAGCTGTTTTTT.

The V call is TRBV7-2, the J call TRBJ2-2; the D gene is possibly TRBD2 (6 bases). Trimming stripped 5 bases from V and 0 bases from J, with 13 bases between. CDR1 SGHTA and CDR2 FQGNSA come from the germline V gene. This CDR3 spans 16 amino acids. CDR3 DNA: TGTGCCAGCAGCCCCCACGGGGGAACGAACACCGGGGAGCTGTTTTTT. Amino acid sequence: CASSPHGGTNTGELFF.

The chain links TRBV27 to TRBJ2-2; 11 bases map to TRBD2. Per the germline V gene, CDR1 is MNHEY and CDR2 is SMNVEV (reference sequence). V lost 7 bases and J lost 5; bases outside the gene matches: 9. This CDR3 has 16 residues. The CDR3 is CASKVRGTSGTGELFF. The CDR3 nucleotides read TGTGCCAGCAAGGTACGGGGGACTAGCGGTACCGGGGAGCTGTTTTTT.

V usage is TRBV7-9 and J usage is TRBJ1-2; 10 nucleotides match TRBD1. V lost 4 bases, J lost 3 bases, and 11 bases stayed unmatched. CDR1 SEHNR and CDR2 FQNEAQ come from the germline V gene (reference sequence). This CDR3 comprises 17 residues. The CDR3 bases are TGTGCCAGCAGCTCCCGACAGGGGGCCTCCGCGGACTATGGCTACACCTTC. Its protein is CASSSRQGASADYGYTF.

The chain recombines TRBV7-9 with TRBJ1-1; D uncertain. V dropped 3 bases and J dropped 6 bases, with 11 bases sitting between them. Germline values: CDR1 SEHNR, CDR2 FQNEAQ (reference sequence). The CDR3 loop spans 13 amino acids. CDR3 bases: TGTGCCAGCAGCTTCCTAGAGGGTGCTGAAGCTTTCTTT. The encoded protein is CASSFLEGAEAFF.

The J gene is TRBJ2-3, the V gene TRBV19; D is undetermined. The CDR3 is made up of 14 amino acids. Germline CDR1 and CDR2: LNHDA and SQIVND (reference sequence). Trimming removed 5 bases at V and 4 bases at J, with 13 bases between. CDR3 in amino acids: CASSWSPRADTQYF. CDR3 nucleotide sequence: TGTGCCAGTAGTTGGTCCCCAAGGGCAGATACGCAGTATTTT.

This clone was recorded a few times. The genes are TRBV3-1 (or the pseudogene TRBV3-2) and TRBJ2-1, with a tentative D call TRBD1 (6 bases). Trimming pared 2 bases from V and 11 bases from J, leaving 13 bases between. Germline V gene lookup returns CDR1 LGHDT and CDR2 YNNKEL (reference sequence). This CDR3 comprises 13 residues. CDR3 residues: CASSQQTGTQQFF. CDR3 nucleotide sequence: TGTGCCAGCAGCCAACAAACCGGGACACAGCAGTTCTTC.

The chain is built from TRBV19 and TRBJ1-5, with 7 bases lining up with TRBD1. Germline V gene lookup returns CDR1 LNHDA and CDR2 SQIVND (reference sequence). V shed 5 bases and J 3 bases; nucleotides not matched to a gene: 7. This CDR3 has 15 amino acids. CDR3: CASSSGGGINQPQHF. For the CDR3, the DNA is TGTGCCAGTAGTTCGGGAGGGGGCATCAATCAGCCCCAGCATTTT.

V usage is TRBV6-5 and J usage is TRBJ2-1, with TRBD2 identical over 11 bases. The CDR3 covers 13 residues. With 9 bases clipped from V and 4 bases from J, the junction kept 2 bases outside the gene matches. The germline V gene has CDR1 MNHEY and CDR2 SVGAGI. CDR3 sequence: CASRLAGYNEQFF. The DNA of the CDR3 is TGTGCCAGTCGACTAGCGGGATACAATGAGCAGTTCTTC.

The CDR3 loop reads CASSSRLAGDPSYEQYF. CDR3 DNA sequence: TGTGCCAGCAGCTCTCGACTAGCGGGAGACCCCTCGTACGAGCAGTACTTC. This chain connects TRBV7-8 to TRBJ2-7, with 12 bases fitting TRBD2. With 4 bases clipped from V and 4 bases from J, the junction kept 11 bases outside the gene matches. CDR3 size: 17 residues. The germline gives CDR1 SGHVS, CDR2 FQNEAQ.

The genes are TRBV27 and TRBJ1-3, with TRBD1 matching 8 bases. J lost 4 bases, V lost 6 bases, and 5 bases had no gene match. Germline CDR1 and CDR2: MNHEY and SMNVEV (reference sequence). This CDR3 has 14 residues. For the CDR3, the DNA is TGTGCCAGCAGACGACAGGGGACGGGAAACACCATATATTTT. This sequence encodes CASRRQGTGNTIYF.

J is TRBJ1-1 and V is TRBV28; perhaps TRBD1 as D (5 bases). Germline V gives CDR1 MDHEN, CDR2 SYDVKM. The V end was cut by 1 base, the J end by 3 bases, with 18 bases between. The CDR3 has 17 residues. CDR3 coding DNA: TGTGCCAGCAGTTTATCGCCCCCCGGGGGGATGGACACTGAAGCTTTCTTT. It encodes CASSLSPPGGMDTEAFF.

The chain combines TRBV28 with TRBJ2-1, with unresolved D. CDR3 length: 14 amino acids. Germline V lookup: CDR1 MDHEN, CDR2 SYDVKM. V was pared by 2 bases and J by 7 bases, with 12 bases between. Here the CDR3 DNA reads TGTGCCAGCAGTTTAGATACGGGCAGGAATGAGCAGTTCTTC. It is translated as CASSLDTGRNEQFF.